The next 19 T cell receptor beta chains were all read from a single sample in a study of shared clonotypes between healthy human individuals. Profiled with immunoSEQ multiplex PCR; TCRdb holds only in-frame clones, not every one. The sample records 2 million to 2.5 million clones, approximately 96% being singletons. The specimen was naive CD4+ T cells sorted from blood. This sample's subset: CD45RA+ positively selected. The receptors were gathered from a man aged 18 to 29 in good health.

The V call is TRBV7-2, the J call TRBJ1-6; D is possibly TRBD1 (6 bases). Germline V gene lookup returns CDR1 SGHTA and CDR2 FQGNSA. The CDR3 sequence is 15 residues long. V lost 5 bases and J 5 bases, leaving 13 bases between the germline ends. The CDR3 DNA reads as TGTGCCAGCAGCCCAGGGACAAACAATAATTCACCCCTCCACTTT. Its protein is CASSPGTNNNSPLHF.

The V gene is TRBV27, the J gene TRBJ2-1; tentatively, D is TRBD2 (6 bases). CDR1 is MNHEY and CDR2 is SMNVEV in the germline V gene (reference sequence). The germline V and J ends were trimmed by 3 bases and 12 bases, with 18 bases remaining between them. The CDR3 length is 14 residues. The chain's CDR3 is CASSFSPTGETQFF. CDR3 nucleotides: TGTGCCAGCAGTTTCTCCCCAACGGGAGAGACGCAGTTCTTC.

V and J are TRBV5-1 and TRBJ2-6; TRBD2 aligns across 8 bases. CDR3 size: 19 residues. Germline V CDR1 and CDR2: SGHRS, YFSETQ. Trimming at V came to 0 bases and at J to 3 bases, leaving 11 bases not matched to a gene. The CDR3, as DNA: TGCGCCAGCAGCTTGGTGAACGGAGCGGGGGCCTTTGGGGCCAACGTCCTGACTTTC. This encodes CASSLVNGAGAFGANVLTF.

The J gene is TRBJ2-5, the V gene TRBV4-1, with D tentatively TRBD1 (6 bases). Trimming removed 1 base at V and 11 bases at J, with 17 bases between. Per the germline V gene, CDR1 is MGHRA and CDR2 is YSYEKL. CDR3 size: 14 residues. The CDR3 nucleotides are TGCGCCAGCAGCCAAGCCCAACAGGGCTGGGGGCAGTACTTC. Encoded protein: CASSQAQQGWGQYF.

The J gene is TRBJ1-6, the V gene TRBV6-1, with D perhaps matching TRBD1 (5 bases). CDR3 length equals 16 residues. Deletions cut 2 bases from V and 6 bases from J, with 14 bases between. Germline CDR1 reads MNHNS; CDR2 reads SASEGT. The CDR3 nucleotides are TGTGCCAGCAGTGAACTCACGGCAGGGCGTAATTCACCCCTCCACTTT. Protein: CASSELTAGRNSPLHF.

The genes are TRBV5-4 and TRBJ2-1, with D hard to call. CDR1 is SGHNT and CDR2 is YYREEE in the germline V gene (reference sequence). Trimming shortened V by 1 base and J by 10 bases, and 9 bases separated the two germline ends. This CDR3 has 12 amino acids. The CDR3 sequence: CASSLLFDEQFF. CDR3 bases: TGTGCCAGCAGCTTGCTGTTCGACGAGCAGTTCTTC.

This chain uses TRBV30 with TRBJ2-2; D ambiguous. CDR3 size: 15 residues. Trimming pared 1 base from V and 3 bases from J, leaving 12 bases between. Looked up from germline, CDR1 is GTSNPN and CDR2 is SVGIG (reference sequence). The CDR3 coding sequence is TGTGCCTGGAGTGGAGTTCGGGTATACACCGGGGAGCTGTTTTTT. Its translation is CAWSGVRVYTGELFF. Full variable domain (outside the CDR3, taken from reference TRBV30 and TRBJ2-2): SQTIHQWPATLVQPVGSPLSLECTVEGTSNPNLYWYRQAAGRGLQLLFYSVGIGQISSEVPQNLSASRPQDRQFILSSKKLLLSDSGFYLCAWSGVRVYTGELFFGEGSRLTVL.

Concerning this clone: Other DNA sequences in the sample encode the same CDR3. The chain couples TRBV19 to TRBJ1-2, with D perhaps TRBD1 (6 bases). CDR1 is LNHDA, CDR2 SQIVND, per germline (reference sequence). CDR3 length: 12 amino acids. The germline V and J ends were trimmed by 6 bases and 7 bases, with 12 bases remaining between them. In DNA, the CDR3 is TGTGCCAGTAGCAGGCAGGGGTCTGGCTACACCTTC. Translating it yields CASSRQGSGYTF.

On this clone: The identical CDR3 is also encoded by other nucleotide sequences in the sample. J is TRBJ2-5 and V is TRBV5-1; D ambiguous. CDR3 length: 13 residues. The germline gives CDR1 SGHRS, CDR2 YFSETQ. V was clipped by 0 bases and J by 0 bases, with 3 bases between them. CDR3 in amino acids: CASSLADQETQYF. As DNA, the CDR3 is TGCGCCAGCAGCTTGGCCGACCAAGAGACCCAGTACTTC.

The rearrangement joins TRBV7-6 to TRBJ2-3; no definite D call. The CDR3 is 16 amino acids. Germline loops: CDR1 SGHVS, CDR2 FNYEAQ. Deletions cut 5 bases from V and 0 bases from J, with 15 bases between. CDR3 in amino acids: CASSPIRAPSTDTQYF. The CDR3 DNA follows: TGTGCCAGCAGCCCAATACGGGCCCCAAGCACAGATACGCAGTATTTT.

This clone was recorded only once. The sample has other DNA sequences that encode this CDR3 too. This rearrangement joins TRBV7-2 to TRBJ2-7, with no clear D. The V end was cut by 0 bases, the J end by 4 bases, with 4 bases between. CDR3 length: 12 residues. Germline CDR1 is SGHTA and CDR2 is FQGNSA. CDR3 DNA: TGTGCCAGCAGCTTAGCGCGGTACGAGCAGTACTTC. Translating gives CASSLARYEQYF.

The chain employs TRBV28 and TRBJ1-2, with 9 bases that match TRBD1. V was clipped by 7 bases and J by 4 bases; unmatched bases: 10. This CDR3 is 15 amino acids long. Germline V CDR1 and CDR2: MDHEN, SYDVKM. This chain's CDR3 is CASNPTGGASYGYTF. The CDR3 coding sequence is TGTGCCAGCAATCCAACAGGGGGCGCGTCCTATGGCTACACCTTC.

This clone was picked up a small number of times. Other DNA sequences of this sample code for an identical CDR3. V usage is TRBV28 and J usage is TRBJ1-5; D call uncertain. This CDR3 spans 12 amino acids. The ends were cut back, 5 bases at V and 4 bases at J, with 6 bases in the middle. Germline V gene sequence: CDR1 MDHEN, CDR2 SYDVKM. CDR3 amino acids: CASSPLNQPQHF. CDR3 DNA: TGTGCCAGCAGTCCTCTGAATCAGCCCCAGCATTTT.

V and J are TRBV6-5 and TRBJ2-1; perhaps TRBD2 as D (6 bases). The CDR3 runs 15 residues. Germline V gene data show CDR1 as MNHEY and CDR2 as SVGAGI. V was trimmed by 5 bases and J by 6 bases, leaving 17 bases between them. The DNA of the CDR3 is TGTGCCAGCAGTCGCGGGGCCTCTTTACCCAATGAGCAGTTCTTC. As protein: CASSRGASLPNEQFF.

This chain joins TRBV6-6 and TRBJ2-7; 8 bases agree with TRBD1. The CDR3 contains 16 residues. Germline loops: CDR1 MNHNY, CDR2 SVGAGI (reference sequence). The ends lost 5 bases at V and 2 bases at J; junction bases unmatched: 11. The chain's CDR3 is CASSRLGQGAAYEQYF. For the CDR3, the DNA is TGTGCCAGCAGTAGACTCGGACAGGGAGCCGCCTACGAGCAGTACTTC.

In its sample, this clone was seen once. V and J are TRBV5-1 and TRBJ1-2; D perhaps matches TRBD1 (5 bases). CDR1 and CDR2 from the germline V gene are SGHRS and YFSETQ. The CDR3 is 15 amino acids. The ends were cut back, 0 bases at V and 4 bases at J, with 13 bases in the middle. CDR3: CASSLDGAHSYGYTF. As DNA, the CDR3 is TGCGCCAGCAGCTTGGATGGGGCGCACAGCTATGGCTACACCTTC.

J is TRBJ2-7 and V is TRBV29-1; D possibly corresponds to TRBD1 (6 bases). The CDR3 spans 12 residues. Germline V gene data show CDR1 as SQVTM and CDR2 as ANQGSEA. Trimming took 7 bases from V and 2 from J, leaving 12 bases between them. CDR3 nucleotide sequence: TGCAGCGCACATGACAGGACCTACGAGCAGTACTTC. It codes for CSAHDRTYEQYF.

The genes are TRBV6-6 and TRBJ2-7; D is undetermined. The CDR3 consists of 15 residues. Germline assignment: CDR1 MNHNY and CDR2 SVGAGI (reference sequence). Trimming removed 6 bases at V and 7 bases at J, with 22 bases between. This CDR3 reads CASSSSDEPISEQYF. The CDR3 DNA reads as TGTGCCAGCAGCTCCTCGGACGAGCCCATCTCAGAGCAGTACTTC.

J is TRBJ1-1 and V is TRBV19; D perhaps matches TRBD1 (5 bases). Trimming stripped 9 bases from V and 8 bases from J, with 16 bases between. From germline, CDR1 is LNHDA and CDR2 SQIVND (reference sequence). The CDR3 totals 12 residues. CDR3 region: CASRDGQKEAFF. DNA of the CDR3: TGTGCCAGCAGGGACGGTCAAAAGGAAGCTTTCTTT.